Presented here are 14 T cell receptor beta chains from one specimen sequenced in a study of identical twins. TCRdb recomputed calls from the 5' RACE reads with MiXCR, one row per CDR3 protein. In the table there are 450,000 to 600,000 distinct CDR3 sequences, about a fifth of which are singletons. This sample also belongs to another study, concerning yellow fever vaccine responses in identical twins.

The specimen sequenced was CD4+ T cells sorted from blood. The origin of the receptors is a young woman in good health.

The table lists this clonotype with many counts. The J gene is TRBJ2-2, the V gene TRBV12-3 or TRBV12-4, with 11 bases fitting TRBD1. CDR3 length equals 14 residues. V lost 6 bases, J lost 5 bases, and 2 bases stayed unmatched. The DNA of the CDR3 is TGTGCCAGCAGGGGGACAGGGGGGACCGGGGAGCTGTTTTTT. It encodes CASRGTGGTGELFF.

This clonotype occurred a few times. The chain carries TRBV11-2 and TRBJ1-2; D not certain. The V gene lost 0 bases and the J gene lost 4 bases, with 15 bases spanning the gap. The CDR3 has 16 amino acids. Germline V lookup: CDR1 SGHAT, CDR2 FQNNGV. The DNA for the CDR3 is TGTGCCAGCAGCTTAGAAAGTATGGGCGCTGGCTATGGCTACACCTTC. This translates into CASSLESMGAGYGYTF.

V and J are TRBV6-2 or TRBV6-3 and TRBJ2-6, with 8 bases fitting TRBD2. Germline assignment: CDR1 MNHEY and CDR2 SVGEGT. CDR3 length: 21 amino acids. V shed 5 bases, J shed 0 bases, and the junction held 18 bases outside the gene matches. CDR3 sequence (DNA): TGTGCCAGCAGTCCTACACTAGGAGCGGGAGTTAACCTCTCTGGGGCCAACGTCCTGACTTTC. Translation gives CASSPTLGAGVNLSGANVLTF.

This clonotype was seen a few times. The chain is built from TRBV24-1 and TRBJ2-1; D gene uncertain. This CDR3 spans 14 amino acids. V lost 7 bases and J 6 bases, leaving 15 bases between the germline ends. The germline V gene encodes CDR1 KGHDR and CDR2 SFDVKD. The CDR3 nucleotides read TGTGCCACCAGCCCCCCGCGACCGATCAATGAGCAGTTCTTC. Protein: CATSPPRPINEQFF.

A few counts support this clonotype. The rearrangement uses TRBV29-1 and TRBJ2-1; TRBD2 matches 9 bases. The CDR3 loop spans 14 amino acids. Germline V CDR1 and CDR2: SQVTM, ANQGSEA. V shed 4 bases, J shed 6 bases, and the junction held 7 bases outside the gene matches. The CDR3, as DNA: TGCAGCGTTGGGCTAGCGGGAATCGGCAATGAGCAGTTCTTC. Translating it yields CSVGLAGIGNEQFF.

This chain connects TRBV5-1 to TRBJ2-6, with D perhaps TRBD2 (5 bases). The CDR3 covers 16 residues. Germline CDR1 reads SGHRS; CDR2 reads YFSETQ. V gave up 5 bases and J gave up 0 bases, with 12 bases separating them. CDR3 DNA: TGCGCCAGCAGTCCGGGGATGGTCTCTGGGGCCAACGTCCTGACTTTC. Amino acids: CASSPGMVSGANVLTF.

The gene calls are TRBV6-5 and TRBJ2-6; D may be TRBD2 (8 bases). The CDR3 extends over 16 amino acids. Trimming cost V 4 bases and J 2 bases, with 12 bases left between them. Germline CDR1 MNHEY, CDR2 SVGAGI. The CDR3 sequence: CASSSGGTAGANVLTF. Here the CDR3 DNA reads TGTGCCAGCAGTTCGGGGGGGACAGCTGGGGCCAACGTCCTGACTTTC.

This chain uses TRBV20-1 with TRBJ2-1; TRBD2 agrees at 7 bases. Germline V gives CDR1 DFQATT, CDR2 SNEGSKA (reference sequence). The CDR3 extends over 12 amino acids. The trim removed 5 bases at V and 4 bases at J, leaving 2 bases unmatched. This CDR3 is CSALAGYNEQFF. The CDR3 DNA reads as TGCAGTGCTTTAGCGGGTTACAATGAGCAGTTCTTC.

V usage is TRBV4-1 and J usage is TRBJ2-7; D unresolved. V was trimmed by 2 bases and J by 5 bases, leaving 19 bases between them. Germline V lookup: CDR1 MGHRA, CDR2 YSYEKL. The CDR3 consists of 16 residues. CDR3 in amino acids: CASSQSRSPRTDEQYF. CDR3 in DNA: TGCGCCAGCAGCCAATCGAGGAGTCCACGAACCGACGAGCAGTACTTC.

This chain uses TRBV20-1 with TRBJ2-5; 8 nucleotides match TRBD2. The CDR3 loop spans 15 amino acids. V was clipped by 3 bases and J by 3 bases; unmatched bases: 9. The germline V gene has CDR1 DFQATT and CDR2 SNEGSKA (reference sequence). The CDR3 spells CSASNAAGAKETQYF. CDR3 nucleotides: TGCAGTGCTAGCAATGCAGCGGGGGCGAAAGAGACCCAGTACTTC.

V usage is TRBV20-1 and J usage is TRBJ2-5; perhaps TRBD1 as D (5 bases). This CDR3 is built from 16 residues. Per the germline V gene, CDR1 is DFQATT and CDR2 is SNEGSKA (reference sequence). Trimming removed 1 base at V and 2 bases at J, with 17 bases between. In nucleotides, the CDR3 is TGCAGTGCTAGAGGAACCCGACAGAGGAATCAAGAGACCCAGTACTTC. Translation: CSARGTRQRNQETQYF.

This clonotype was seen more than once but under ten times. This sequence joins TRBV28 and TRBJ2-1; no firm D call. Trimming stripped 5 bases from V and 9 bases from J, with 11 bases between. This CDR3 is built from 12 residues. Germline V lookup: CDR1 MDHEN, CDR2 SYDVKM. The CDR3 coding sequence is TGTGCCAGCAGTCCCCCCCACAGTGAGCAGTTCTTC. Translating gives CASSPPHSEQFF.

CDR3 sequence: CASSQGTRGRWAEAFF. The CDR3 bases are TGTGCCAGCAGCCAAGGGACTCGGGGGCGCTGGGCTGAAGCTTTCTTT. The V and J genes are TRBV3-1 and TRBJ1-1, with a possible D match to TRBD1 (6 bases). The CDR3 contains 16 residues. CDR1 and CDR2 from the germline V gene are LGHDT and YNNKEL (reference sequence). The V end lost 1 base, the J end lost 6 bases, and 18 bases lay between the germline ends.

The sample holds a few counts of this clonotype. In nucleotides, the CDR3 is TGCAGTGCTAGAGACGGAGGGAGGGTATCGGGGAATGAGCAGTTCTTC. It specifies CSARDGGRVSGNEQFF. V and J are TRBV20-1 and TRBJ2-1, with TRBD2 identical over 7 bases. The CDR3 covers 16 residues. In germline, CDR1 is DFQATT, CDR2 SNEGSKA (reference sequence). J was trimmed by 7 bases and V by 0 bases; bases with no gene match: 12.